This T cell receptor (beta chain) comes out of a study of response to subunit inactivated influenza vaccine. The CDR3 spans 14 residues. The V end was cut by 3 bases, the J end by 0 bases, with 10 bases between. Germline lookup yields CDR1 DFQATT and CDR2 SNEGSKA (reference sequence). This clonotype appeared many times. Antigen unknown. Study-wide results and caveats: The authors offered the suggestion that each seasonal influenza vaccination recruits few new T cells.

Using its own MiXCR run on the RT-PCR reads, TCRdb lists one record per CDR3 protein. The repertoire holds approximately 490,000 distinct CDR3 sequences, approximately 7.2% seen once, with under 15% in the top ten. Sequenced material: PBMCs from blood, taken roughly 24 months after vaccination. The receptor was derived from a man between 50 and 69 years old who received an inactivated influenza vaccine. The chain joins TRBV20-1 to TRBJ2-3; the D gene could be TRBD1 or TRBD2 (5 bases each). The CDR3 sequence: CSASGALSTDTQYF. Written as DNA, the CDR3 is TGCAGTGCTAGCGGGGCGCTCAGCACAGATACGCAGTATTTT.